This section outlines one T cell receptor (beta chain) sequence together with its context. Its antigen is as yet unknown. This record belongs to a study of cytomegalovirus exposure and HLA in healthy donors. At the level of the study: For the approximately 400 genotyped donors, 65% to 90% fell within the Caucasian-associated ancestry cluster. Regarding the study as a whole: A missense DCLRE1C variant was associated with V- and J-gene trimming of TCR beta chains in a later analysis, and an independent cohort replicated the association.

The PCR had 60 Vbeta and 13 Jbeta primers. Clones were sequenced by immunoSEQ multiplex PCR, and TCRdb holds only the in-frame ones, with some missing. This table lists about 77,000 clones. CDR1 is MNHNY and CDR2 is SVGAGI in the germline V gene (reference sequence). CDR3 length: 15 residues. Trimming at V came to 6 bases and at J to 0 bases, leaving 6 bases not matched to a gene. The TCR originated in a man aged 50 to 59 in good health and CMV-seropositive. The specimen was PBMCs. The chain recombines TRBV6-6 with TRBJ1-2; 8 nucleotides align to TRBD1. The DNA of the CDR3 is TGTGCCAGCAGCGACAGGGGTCTAGCTAACTATGGCTACACCTTC. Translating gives CASSDRGLANYGYTF.